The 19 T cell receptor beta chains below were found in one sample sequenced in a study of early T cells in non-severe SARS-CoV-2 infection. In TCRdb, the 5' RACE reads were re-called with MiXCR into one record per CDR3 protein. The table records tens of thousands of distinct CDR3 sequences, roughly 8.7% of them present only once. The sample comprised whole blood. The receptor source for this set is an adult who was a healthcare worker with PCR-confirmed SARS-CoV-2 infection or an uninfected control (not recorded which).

The CDR3 nucleotides read TGTGCCAGCAGCCAAGGGCAGCTAGAAGCTTTCTTT. It translates to CASSQGQLEAFF. The V call is TRBV3-1, the J call TRBJ1-1; D is ambiguous. V was cut by 1 base and J by 8 bases, with 8 bases left in between. The CDR3 has 12 residues. The germline V gene has CDR1 LGHDT and CDR2 YNNKEL (reference sequence).

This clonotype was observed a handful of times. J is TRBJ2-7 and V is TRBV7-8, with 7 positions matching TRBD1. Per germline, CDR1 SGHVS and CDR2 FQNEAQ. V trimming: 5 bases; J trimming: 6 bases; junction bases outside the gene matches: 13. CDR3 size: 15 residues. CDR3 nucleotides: TGTGCCAGCAGCCCCCGGGGAGCGGCAGGGGGCGAGCAGTACTTC. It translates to CASSPRGAAGGEQYF. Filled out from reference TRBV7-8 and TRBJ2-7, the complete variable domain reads GAGVSQSPRYKVAKRGQDVALRCDPISGHVSLFWYQQALGQGPEFLTYFQNEAQLDKSGLPSDRFFAERPEGSVSTLKIQRTQQEDSAVYLCASSPRGAAGGEQYFGPGTRLTVT.

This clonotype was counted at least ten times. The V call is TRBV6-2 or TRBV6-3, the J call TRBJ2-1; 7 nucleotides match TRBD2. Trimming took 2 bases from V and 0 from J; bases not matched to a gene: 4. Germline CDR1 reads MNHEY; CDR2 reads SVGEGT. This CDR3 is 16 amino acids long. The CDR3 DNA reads TGTGCCAGCAGTTACGCTCGGGGGGTCTCCTACAATGAGCAGTTCTTC. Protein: CASSYARGVSYNEQFF.

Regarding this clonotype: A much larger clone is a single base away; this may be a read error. The CDR3 DNA is TGCGCCAGCGGAGAGACAGTTTTAAATACGCAGTATTTT. It yields the protein CASGETVLNTQYF. This rearrangement joins TRBV10-2 to TRBJ2-3, with D maybe TRBD1 (5 bases). The germline V gene has CDR1 WSHSY and CDR2 SAAADI. The CDR3 is 13 amino acids. With 8 bases removed from V and 7 bases from J, the gap between germline ends came to 16 bases.

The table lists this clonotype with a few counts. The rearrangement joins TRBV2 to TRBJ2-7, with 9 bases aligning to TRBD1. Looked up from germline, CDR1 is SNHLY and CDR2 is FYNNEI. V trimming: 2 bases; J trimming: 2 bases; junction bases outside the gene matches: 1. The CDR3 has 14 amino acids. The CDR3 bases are TGTGCCAGCAGTGAACGGGACAGGGCCTACGAGCAGTACTTC. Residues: CASSERDRAYEQYF.

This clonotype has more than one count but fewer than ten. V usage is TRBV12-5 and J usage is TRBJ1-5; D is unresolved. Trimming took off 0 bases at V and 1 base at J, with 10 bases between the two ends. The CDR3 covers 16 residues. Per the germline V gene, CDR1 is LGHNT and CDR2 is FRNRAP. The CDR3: CASGLVLGGSNQPQHF. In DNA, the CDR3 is TGTGCTAGTGGTTTGGTACTAGGCGGCAGCAATCAGCCCCAGCATTTT.

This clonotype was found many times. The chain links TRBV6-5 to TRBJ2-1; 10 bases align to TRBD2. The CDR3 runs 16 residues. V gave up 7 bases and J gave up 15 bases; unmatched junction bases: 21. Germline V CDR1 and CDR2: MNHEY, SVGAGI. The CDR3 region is CASKAAKSGGAPLRFF. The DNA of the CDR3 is TGTGCCAGCAAAGCGGCCAAAAGCGGGGGGGCCCCTCTTCGGTTCTTC.

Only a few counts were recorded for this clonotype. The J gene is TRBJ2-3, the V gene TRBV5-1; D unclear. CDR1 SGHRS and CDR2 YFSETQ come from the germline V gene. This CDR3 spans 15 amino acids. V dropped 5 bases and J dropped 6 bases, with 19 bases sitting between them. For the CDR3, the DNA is TGCGCCAGCAGAAATGGGCCAACCGACGCGGATACGCAGTATTTT. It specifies CASRNGPTDADTQYF.

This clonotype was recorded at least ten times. In DNA form, the CDR3 reads TGCAGTGCGAGGACGGGACAGGGAACCGGGGGCTACAATGAGCAGTTCTTC. This gives the protein CSARTGQGTGGYNEQFF. The rearrangement uses TRBV20-1 and TRBJ2-1; 9 bases align to TRBD1. The V gene's germline CDR1 is DFQATT and CDR2 SNEGSKA (reference sequence). V shed 6 bases, J shed 3 bases, and the junction held 15 bases outside the gene matches. This CDR3 region has 17 residues.

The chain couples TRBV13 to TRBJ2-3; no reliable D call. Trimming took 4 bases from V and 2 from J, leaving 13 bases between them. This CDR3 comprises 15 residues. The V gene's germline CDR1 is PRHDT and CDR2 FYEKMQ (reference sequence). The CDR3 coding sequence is TGTGCCAGCAGCTCCGCCGGTTTACCCACAGATACGCAGTATTTT. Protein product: CASSSAGLPTDTQYF.

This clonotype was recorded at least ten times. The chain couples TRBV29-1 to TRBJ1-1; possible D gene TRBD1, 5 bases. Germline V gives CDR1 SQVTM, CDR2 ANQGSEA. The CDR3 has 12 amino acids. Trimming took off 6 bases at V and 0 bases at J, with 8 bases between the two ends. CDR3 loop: CSVGRVNTEAFF. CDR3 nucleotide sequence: TGCAGCGTGGGCAGGGTGAACACTGAAGCTTTCTTT.

This CDR3 reads CSASWELSGNEQYF. The CDR3 coding sequence is TGCAGTGCTAGCTGGGAGCTTTCTGGGAACGAGCAGTACTTC. The chain recombines TRBV20-1 with TRBJ2-7; tentatively, D is TRBD2 (5 bases). The CDR3 length is 14 residues. V lost 3 bases to trimming and J lost 5 bases, with 17 bases between them. Germline CDR1 reads DFQATT; CDR2 reads SNEGSKA (reference sequence).

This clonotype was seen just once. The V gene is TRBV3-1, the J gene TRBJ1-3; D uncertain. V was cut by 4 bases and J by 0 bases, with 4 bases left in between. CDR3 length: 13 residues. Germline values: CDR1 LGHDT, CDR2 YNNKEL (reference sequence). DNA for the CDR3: TGTGCCAGCAGCCGAACCTCTGGAAACACCATATATTTT. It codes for CASSRTSGNTIYF.

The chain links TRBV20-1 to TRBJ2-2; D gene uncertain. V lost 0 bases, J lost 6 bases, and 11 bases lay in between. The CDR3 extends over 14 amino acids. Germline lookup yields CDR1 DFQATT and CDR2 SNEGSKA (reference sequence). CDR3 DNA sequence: TGCAGTGCTAGAGATAGCCGGTCGGCCGGGGAGCTGTTTTTT. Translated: CSARDSRSAGELFF.

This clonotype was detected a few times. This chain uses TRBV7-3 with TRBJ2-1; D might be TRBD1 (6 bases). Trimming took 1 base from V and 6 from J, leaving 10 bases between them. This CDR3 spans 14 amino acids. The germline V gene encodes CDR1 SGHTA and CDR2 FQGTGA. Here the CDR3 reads CASSLMGARNEQFF. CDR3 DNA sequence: TGTGCCAGCAGCTTAATGGGGGCGCGCAATGAGCAGTTCTTC.

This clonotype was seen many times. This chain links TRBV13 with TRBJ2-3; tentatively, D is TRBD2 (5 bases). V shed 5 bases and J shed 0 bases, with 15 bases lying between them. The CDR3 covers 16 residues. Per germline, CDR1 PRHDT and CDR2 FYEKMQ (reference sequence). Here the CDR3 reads CASSPRQLESTDTQYF. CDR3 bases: TGTGCCAGCAGCCCCCGACAACTAGAAAGCACAGATACGCAGTATTTT.

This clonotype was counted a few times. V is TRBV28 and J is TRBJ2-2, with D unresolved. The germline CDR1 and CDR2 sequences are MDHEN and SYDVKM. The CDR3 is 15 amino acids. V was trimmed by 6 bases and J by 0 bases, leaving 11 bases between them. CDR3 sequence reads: CASSRRQPNTGELFF. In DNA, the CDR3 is TGTGCCAGCAGCCGACGACAACCGAACACCGGGGAGCTGTTTTTT. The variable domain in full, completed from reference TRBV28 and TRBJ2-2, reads DVKVTQSSRYLVKRTGEKVFLECVQDMDHENMFWYRQDPGLGLRLIYFSYDVKMKEKGDIPEGYSVSREKKERFSLILESASTNQTSMYLCASSRRQPNTGELFFGEGSRLTVL.

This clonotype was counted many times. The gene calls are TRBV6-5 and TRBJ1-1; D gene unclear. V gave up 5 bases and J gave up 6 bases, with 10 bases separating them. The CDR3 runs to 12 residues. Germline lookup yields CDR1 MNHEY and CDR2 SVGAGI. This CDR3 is CASSTGQAEAFF. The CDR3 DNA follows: TGTGCCAGCAGTACTGGGCAAGCTGAAGCTTTCTTT.

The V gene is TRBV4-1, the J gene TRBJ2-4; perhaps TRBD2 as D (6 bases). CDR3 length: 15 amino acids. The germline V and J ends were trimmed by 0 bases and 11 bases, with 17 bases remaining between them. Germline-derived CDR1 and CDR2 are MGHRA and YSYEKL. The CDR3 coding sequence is TGCGCCAGCAGCCAAGATTTGGGGACTGGTTGGGTTCAGTACTTC. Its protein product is CASSQDLGTGWVQYF.